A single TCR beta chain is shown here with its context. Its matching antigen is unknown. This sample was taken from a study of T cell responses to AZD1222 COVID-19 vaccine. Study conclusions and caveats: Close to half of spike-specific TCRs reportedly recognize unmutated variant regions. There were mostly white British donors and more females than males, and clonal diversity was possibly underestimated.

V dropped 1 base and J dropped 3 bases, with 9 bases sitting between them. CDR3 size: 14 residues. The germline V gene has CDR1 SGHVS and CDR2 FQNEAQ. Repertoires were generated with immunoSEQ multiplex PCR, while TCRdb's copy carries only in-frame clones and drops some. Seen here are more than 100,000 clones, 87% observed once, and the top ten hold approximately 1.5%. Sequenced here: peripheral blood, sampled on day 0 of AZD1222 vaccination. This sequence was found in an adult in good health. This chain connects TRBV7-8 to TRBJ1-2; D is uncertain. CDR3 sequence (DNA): TGTGCCAGCAGCTTAGGGCAGGACTACTATGGCTACACCTTC. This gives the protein CASSLGQDYYGYTF.